The clone carrying this T cell receptor beta chain was detected a few times. Its cognate antigen is unknown. This sample stems from a study of T cell repertoires in cytomegalovirus infection. The overall study: Public TCR beta signatures were indicative of both CMV infection and a matching HLA type.

The V gene end was trimmed by 2 bases and the J gene end by 5 bases; junction bases not matched to a gene: 4. The CDR3 spans 13 residues. Germline V lookup: CDR1 SGHNT, CDR2 YYREEE (reference sequence). TCRdb independently ran MiXCR on the reads; one entry per CDR3 protein. The sample shows about 360,000 distinct CDR3 sequences, 18% of them seen only once. Study results and caveats: Totalled public TCR beta family frequency picked out people who carried CMV plus the relevant HLA.

Sample: PBMCs. The chain uses TRBV5-4 and TRBJ2-7, with 7 bases fitting TRBD1. This TCR was recovered from a human donor in good health (CMV status not recorded). Some clones in this sample may be carry-over from other donors' samples. The CDR3 coding sequence is TGTGCCAGCAGCTTTGACAGGGAGAACGAGCAGTACTTC. It translates to CASSFDRENEQYF.